A selection of T cell receptor beta chains follows, all from one sample in a study of shared clonotypes between healthy human individuals. Here immunoSEQ multiplex PCR was the method, and the copy in TCRdb shows in-frame clones only, minus some. The sample holds about 2.1 million clones; about 92% are singletons and the top ten take about 1.8%. Input material: naive CD8+ T cells from PBMCs. Receptor source: a man between 18 and 29 years old in good health. Some clones in this sample may be carry-over from other donors' samples. Both conserved end residues are part of each CDR3. D genes are given only for firm matches. Clone size is stated in some rows and not others, as once, few, many or a class when expanded.

J: TRBJ2-1; size: .; D: TRBD2; V: TRBV2; DNA: TGTGCCAGCACCCGACTAGCGGGAGTGGATGAGCAGTTCTTC; CDR3: CASTRLAGVDEQFF
J: TRBJ2-7; size: .; D: .; V: TRBV9; DNA: TGTGCCAGCAGCGTAGCGGTAACAGGCGAGCAGTACTTC; CDR3: CASSVAVTGEQYF
J: TRBJ2-7; size: .; D: TRBD1; V: TRBV5-1; DNA: TGCGCCAGCAGTGACAGGGGTCGTACCTACGAGCAGTACTTC; CDR3: CASSDRGRTYEQYF
J: TRBJ2-1; size: .; D: TRBD1; V: TRBV6-7; DNA: TGTGCCAGCAGTTATGGGAAGACAGGGTTTAGCAATGAGCAGTTCTTC; CDR3: CASSYGKTGFSNEQFF
J: TRBJ2-5; size: .; D: .; V: TRBV29-1; DNA: TGCAGCGTTGAAGAGGGTTTGTACCAAGAGACCCAGTACTTC; CDR3: CSVEEGLYQETQYF
J: TRBJ2-5; size: .; D: .; V: TRBV25-1; DNA: TGTGCCAGCACAGGGAGAGGGCAAGAGACCCAGTACTTC; CDR3: CASTGRGQETQYF
J: TRBJ1-2; size: .; D: .; V: TRBV6-5; DNA: TGTGCCAGCAGTTACGGCCCGTCGGGGAACGGAGAAGGCTACACCTTC; CDR3: CASSYGPSGNGEGYTF
J: TRBJ2-7; size: .; D: TRBD1; V: TRBV7-3; DNA: TGTGCCAGCAGCATCTCCGGGACAGGGCTCTACGAGCAGTACTTC; CDR3: CASSISGTGLYEQYF
J: TRBJ2-2; size: .; D: .; V: TRBV6-4; DNA: TGTGCCAGCAGGACGCCCCTAGGACCGGCCGTGACCCGCCCCGGGGAGCTGTTTTTT; CDR3: CASRTPLGPAVTRPGELFF
J: TRBJ2-2; size: .; D: TRBD2; V: TRBV9; DNA: TGTGCCAGCAGCCTTCCACTAGCGGGCCACACCGGGGAGCTGTTTTTT; CDR3: CASSLPLAGHTGELFF
J: TRBJ1-5; size: few; D: .; V: TRBV19; DNA: TGTGCCAGTAGTATGAAGCAGTATTATCAGCCCCAGCATTTT; CDR3: CASSMKQYYQPQHF
J: TRBJ2-1; size: .; D: .; V: TRBV11-2; DNA: TGTGCCAGCAGCCACCGTCCGGGTGAGCAGTTCTTC; CDR3: CASSHRPGEQFF
J: TRBJ2-7; size: .; D: .; V: TRBV4-1; DNA: TGCGCCAGCAGCGAAGGGCCCGGGGGGCCGTCCTACGAGCAGTACTTC; CDR3: CASSEGPGGPSYEQYF
J: TRBJ2-7; size: .; D: .; V: TRBV9; DNA: TGTGCCAGCAGCCATCAAGGTACAGGGAGTTCTTACGAGCAGTACTTC; CDR3: CASSHQGTGSSYEQYF
J: TRBJ2-7; size: once; D: .; V: TRBV19; DNA: TGTGCCAGTAGTATAAAGACGACCAACTACGAGCAGTACTTC; CDR3: CASSIKTTNYEQYF
J: TRBJ2-1; size: .; D: .; V: TRBV21-1; DNA: TGTGCCAGCAGCGGACTAGCGGGAGGGAGAGATGAGCAGTTCTTC; CDR3: CASSGLAGGRDEQFF
J: TRBJ2-1; size: .; D: TRBD2; V: TRBV12-5; DNA: TGTGCTAGTGGCTTCGAAGCGGGAGGGCCGTACAATGAGCAGTTCTTC; CDR3: CASGFEAGGPYNEQFF
J: TRBJ1-1; size: .; D: TRBD1; V: TRBV9; DNA: TGTGCCAGCAGCGGGCCGGGACAGGGGGCGCTGGTCACTGAAGCTTTCTTT; CDR3: CASSGPGQGALVTEAFF
J: TRBJ2-1; size: .; D: TRBD2; V: TRBV12-5; DNA: TGTGCTAGTGGTGGGGGACTAGCGGGCAATGAGCAGTTCTTC; CDR3: CASGGGLAGNEQFF
J: TRBJ2-6; size: .; D: .; V: TRBV27; DNA: TGTGCCAGCAGTTTAAGTCCGGGCTCTGGGGCCAACGTCCTGACTTTC; CDR3: CASSLSPGSGANVLTF
J: TRBJ1-3; size: .; D: TRBD1; V: TRBV28; DNA: TGTGCCAGCAGACGTAGACAGGGCCTCTCTGGAAACACCATATATTTT; CDR3: CASRRRQGLSGNTIYF
J: TRBJ2-7; size: once; D: .; V: TRBV28; DNA: TGTGCCAGCAGTTTAAAACAGGGACCCCTTTTCTCCTACGAGCAGTACTTC; CDR3: CASSLKQGPLFSYEQYF
J: TRBJ1-2; size: .; D: .; V: TRBV29-1; DNA: TGCAGCGGGGTGGGGGGTACCTATGGCTACACCTTC; CDR3: CSGVGGTYGYTF
J: TRBJ1-4; size: .; D: .; V: TRBV11-2; DNA: TGTGCCAGCAGCTTAGTGGGATCTCTGGGGGAAAAACTGTTTTTT; CDR3: CASSLVGSLGEKLFF
J: TRBJ1-1; size: .; D: .; V: TRBV7-9; DNA: TGTGCCAGCAGTACGAACACTGAAGCTTTCTTT; CDR3: CASSTNTEAFF
J: TRBJ2-2; size: .; D: .; V: TRBV5-1; DNA: TGCGCCAGCAGCTTGACTTCCAACACCGGGGAGCTGTTTTTT; CDR3: CASSLTSNTGELFF
J: TRBJ2-7; size: .; D: TRBD1; V: TRBV9; DNA: TGTGCCAGCAGCGTGGGGACAGCCTACGAGCAGTACTTC; CDR3: CASSVGTAYEQYF